This T cell receptor (beta chain) was identified in a study of blood T cell repertoires in COVID-19. Per germline, CDR1 SGHAT and CDR2 FQNNGV. The CDR3 sequence is 18 residues long. Trimming took 4 bases from V and 1 from J; bases not matched to a gene: 12. In the source study's methods: The assay estimated nucleated cells by amplifying reference gene primers. This table comes from immunoSEQ multiplex PCR, and its TCRdb copy is limited to in-frame clones, with some not included. The V and J calls and clone size come from that table; D and trimming were worked out from the DNA. The data show 110,000 or so clones, approximately 72% seen once. This clone has ten or more counts.

Specimen: peripheral blood. V gene TRBV11-2 combines with J gene TRBJ1-3, with 8 bases matching TRBD1. The TCR comes from a woman in her 70s with acute or convalescent COVID-19. The chain's CDR3 is CASSSRGDRGGSGNTIYF. Here the CDR3 DNA reads TGTGCCAGCAGCTCCCGCGGAGACAGGGGCGGATCTGGAAACACCATATATTTT.